This is a list of T cell receptor beta chains from one sample in a study of T cell responses to AZD1222 COVID-19 vaccine. Libraries were prepared by immunoSEQ multiplex PCR; TCRdb keeps only in-frame clonotypes and omits some of them. The sample holds around 140,000 clones, 93% seen once. The sequences come from peripheral blood, collected on day 0 of AZD1222 vaccination. All receptors come from an adult in good health. CDR3s include the opening cysteine and the closing phenylalanine or tryptophan. Fields, in order: J gene, D gene, clone size, V gene, CDR3 DNA, CDR3 protein. A D gene is named only where the DNA matches it firmly. Where a row states a size, it is once, few, many or the class of an expanded clone; other rows omit it.

>TRBJ2-5|TRBD1|.|TRBV19
TGTGCCAGCATGAGACAGGGTATGGAGACCCAGTACTTC
CASMRQGMETQYF
>TRBJ2-7|TRBD1|.|TRBV19
TGTGCCAGTAGTCGTCGACAGGGGATACGGGAGCAGTACTTC
CASSRRQGIREQYF
>TRBJ2-5|TRBD2|.|TRBV5-4
TGTGCCAGCAGCTTGCTCCGTATTAGCGGGCCGCCGCAAGAGACCCAGTACTTC
CASSLLRISGPPQETQYF
>TRBJ1-4|TRBD1|.|TRBV27
TGTGCCAGCAGTCTTATTTCCGGGACAGGGAATGAAAAACTGTTTTTT
CASSLISGTGNEKLFF
>TRBJ1-3|TRBD1|.|TRBV9
TGTGCCAGCAGCGTAGAGGGACAGGGGGCAACTGGAAACACCATATATTTT
CASSVEGQGATGNTIYF
>TRBJ2-5|.|.|TRBV9
TGTGCCAGCAGCGCCCGGACCGGGACTACCCAGTACTTC
CASSARTGTTQYF
>TRBJ2-2|.|.|TRBV5-1
TGCGCCAGCAGCTCGGGACAAGTTGCGAACACCGGGGAGCTGTTTTTT
CASSSGQVANTGELFF
>TRBJ2-2|.|.|TRBV3-1/TRBV3-2
TGTGCCAGCAGCGGGGCCGGGGAGCTGTTTTTT
CASSGAGELFF
>TRBJ1-5|.|once|TRBV28
TGTGCCAGCAGTATCGTTTCCGGAGATAGCAATCAGCCCCAGCATTTT
CASSIVSGDSNQPQHF
>TRBJ2-7|TRBD1|.|TRBV3-1/TRBV3-2
TGTGCCAGCAGCCAATCCGGGACAGGGGTTTACGAGCAGTACTTC
CASSQSGTGVYEQYF
>TRBJ2-7|.|.|TRBV10-3
TGTGCCATCAGTGAGTCAATCAGTATCCACGAGCAGTACTTC
CAISESISIHEQYF
>TRBJ1-6|TRBD1|.|TRBV27
TGTGCCAGCAGCGATAGACAGGGAAGGGCCTATAATTCACCCCTCCACTTT
CASSDRQGRAYNSPLHF
>TRBJ2-1|.|.|TRBV25-1
TGTGCCAGCGGACCGATCGGGGTCTACAATGAGCAGTTCTTC
CASGPIGVYNEQFF
>TRBJ2-1|.|.|TRBV5-6
TGTGCCAGCAGCTTGTCTGGTGGCATAACCGCGAATGAGCAGTTCTTC
CASSLSGGITANEQFF
>TRBJ1-1|.|.|TRBV20-1
TGCAGTGCTCACAGGGATGAAGCTTTCTTT
CSAHRDEAFF
>TRBJ2-2|TRBD2|.|TRBV19
TGTGCCAGTAGACTAGCGGGGGCGAACACCGGGGAGCTGTTTTTT
CASRLAGANTGELFF
>TRBJ1-3|.|once|TRBV7-9
TGTGCCAGCAGCTTAGTGACTGGAAACACCATATATTTT
CASSLVTGNTIYF
>TRBJ1-2|TRBD1|.|TRBV29-1
TGCAGCGTCGAGACAGGGTCGGTCTATGGCTACACCTTC
CSVETGSVYGYTF
>TRBJ2-7|.|few|TRBV30
TGTGCCTGGAGTGTAGACTATGGGACCTACGAGCAGTACTTC
CAWSVDYGTYEQYF
>TRBJ1-2|.|.|TRBV12-3/TRBV12-4
TGTGCCAGCAGGCTGTACTATGGCTACACCTTC
CASRLYYGYTF
>TRBJ2-3|TRBD1|.|TRBV6-5
TGTGCCAGCAGGGGGGACAGAAAACACACAGATACGCAGTATTTT
CASRGDRKHTDTQYF
>TRBJ1-6|TRBD1|.|TRBV5-4
TGTGCCAACGAGGGGGCCACCTGTGGTAATTCACCCCTCCACTTT
CANEGATCGNSPLHF
>TRBJ2-1|TRBD2|.|TRBV6-5
TGTGCCAGCAGTTCTCGGACTAGCGGGGGAGGGGGTGAGCAGTTCTTC
CASSSRTSGGGGEQFF
>TRBJ2-7|TRBD2|.|TRBV2
TGTGCCAGCAGTCTAGCGGGGCTCTCCTACGAGCAGTACTTC
CASSLAGLSYEQYF
>TRBJ2-6|TRBD2|.|TRBV4-3
TGCGCCAGCAGCCTTAGCGGGGACAAATCCCTCTCTGGGGCCAACGTCCTGACTTTC
CASSLSGDKSLSGANVLTF
>TRBJ2-1|TRBD2|.|TRBV3-1/TRBV3-2
TGTGCCAGCAGCCCTGGACTAGCTAACGATGAGCAGTTCTTC
CASSPGLANDEQFF
>TRBJ2-6|.|.|TRBV7-2
TGTGCCAGCAGCTTCCAACGGAGGGACAACGTCCTGACTTTC
CASSFQRRDNVLTF
>TRBJ1-4|TRBD1|.|TRBV18
TGTGCCAGCTCACCAAGGGGGCCTCCTAATGAAAAACTGTTTTTT
CASSPRGPPNEKLFF
>TRBJ1-1|TRBD1|.|TRBV5-5
TGTGCCAGCAGCACCTCTACGGACAGGGCGGGTACTGAAGCTTTCTTT
CASSTSTDRAGTEAFF
>TRBJ1-3|.|.|TRBV2
TGTGCCAGCAAGGGGGGTCGGAACACCATATATTTT
CASKGGRNTIYF
>TRBJ2-7|.|once|TRBV4-3
TGCGCCAGCAGCCAAGATAGGGATTCCTCCTACGAGCAGTACTTC
CASSQDRDSSYEQYF
>TRBJ1-2|TRBD1|once|TRBV4-2
TGTGCCAGCAGCCAAGGCTCCGGGACAGGGGCGGCTCTACGATTC
CASSQGSGTGAALRF
>TRBJ2-7|.|.|TRBV5-6
TGTGCCAGCAAGGGGGCGGGAGCTATCTACGAGCAGTACTTC
CASKGAGAIYEQYF
>TRBJ1-2|.|.|TRBV7-9
TGTGCCAGCAGCTTAGCGCAGGGGTTTCGGGGCTACACCTTC
CASSLAQGFRGYTF
>TRBJ2-7|TRBD1|.|TRBV4-1
TGCGCCAGCAGTCCCGGACAGGGAAGTTCCTACGAGCAGTACTTC
CASSPGQGSSYEQYF
>TRBJ2-1|TRBD2|.|TRBV29-1
TGCAGCGTCTTAGCGGGGCCGTCCTACAATGAGCAGTTCTTC
CSVLAGPSYNEQFF
>TRBJ2-7|.|once|TRBV18
TGTGCCAGCTCACCACTGCCAGTCTCAACCCCGGACGAGCAGTACTTC
CASSPLPVSTPDEQYF
>TRBJ2-1|TRBD2|.|TRBV4-3
TGCGCCAGCAGCCAAGGACCACTTGGGGGGGATGAGCAGTTCTTC
CASSQGPLGGDEQFF
>TRBJ1-1|TRBD1|.|TRBV7-3
TGTGCCAGCAGCCCCAAACCAGGGGGGAGCACTGAAGCTTTCTTT
CASSPKPGGSTEAFF
>TRBJ2-1|TRBD2|.|TRBV3-1/TRBV3-2
TGTGCCAGCAGCCGAGCACTAGCGGGGGGCCCCAATGAGCAGTTCTTC
CASSRALAGGPNEQFF
>TRBJ1-1|.|.|TRBV5-4
TGTGCCAGCACATGGCCGGGCACTGAAGCTTTCTTT
CASTWPGTEAFF
>TRBJ1-1|.|.|TRBV10-1
TGCGCCAGCAGCGGAGGGGGTGAAGCTTTCTTT
CASSGGGEAFF
>TRBJ1-2|.|.|TRBV30
TGTGCCTGGAGTCGGCCCCCAAGGATCCATGGCTACACCTTC
CAWSRPPRIHGYTF
>TRBJ2-1|.|.|TRBV5-4
TGTGCCAGCAGCTTGGTGGGGGGCTTTGGTAATGAGCAGTTCTTC
CASSLVGGFGNEQFF
>TRBJ1-2|TRBD1|.|TRBV29-1
TGCAGCGTTGAAGGGGGGGACAGAACCAACTATGGCTACACCTTC
CSVEGGDRTNYGYTF
>TRBJ2-1|TRBD2|.|TRBV19
TGTGCCAGTAGTATGGCTAGCGGTGGCAATGAGCAGTTCTTC
CASSMASGGNEQFF
>TRBJ2-3|TRBD2|.|TRBV19
TGTGCCAGTAGTATCAGCGGGGGGGCCGCAGATACGCAGTATTTT
CASSISGGAADTQYF
>TRBJ1-5|.|.|TRBV5-1
TGCGCCAGCAGACCCGAAGGGGGCAATCAGCCCCAGCATTTT
CASRPEGGNQPQHF
>TRBJ2-5|.|.|TRBV7-2
TGTGCCAGCAGCTTAACCCAAGAGACCCAGTACTTC
CASSLTQETQYF
>TRBJ1-3|.|once|TRBV25-1
TGTGCCAGCAGTGAGGTACGCGGAGGCGGAAACACCATATATTTT
CASSEVRGGGNTIYF
>TRBJ1-4|TRBD1|.|TRBV30
TGTGCCTGGAGTGTGGGGACAGGGGCAACTAATGAAAAACTGTTTTTT
CAWSVGTGATNEKLFF
>TRBJ1-5|.|.|TRBV28
TGTGCCAGCAGGGGTTCGAATCAGCCCCAGCATTTT
CASRGSNQPQHF
>TRBJ1-6|.|.|TRBV30
TGTGCCTTGGAGGTGGGCCTCGGGAATTCACCCCTCCACTTT
CALEVGLGNSPLHF
>TRBJ2-1|.|.|TRBV28
TGTGCCAGCAGTTTCTTGAATGGTGACAATGAGCAGTTCTTC
CASSFLNGDNEQFF